This is a list of T cell receptor beta chains from one sample in a study of cytomegalovirus exposure and HLA in healthy donors. Method: immunoSEQ multiplex PCR; TCRdb's copy keeps in-frame clones and lacks some. The table has about 170,000 clones, around four fifths seen once. What was sequenced was PBMCs. These receptors were collected from a girl aged 2 to 10 in good health and CMV-seropositive. Each CDR3 is given with its conserved first and last residue. A D gene is named only where the DNA matches it firmly. The size entry is marked missing in some rows and otherwise reads once, few, many or a size class.

TRBJ2-5 | . | . | 14 | TRBV30 | TGTGCCTGGAGTCCCCGACAGATACAAGAGACCCAGTACTTC | CAWSPRQIQETQYF
TRBJ1-2 | TRBD1 | . | 16 | TRBV5-1 | TGCGCCAGCAGCTTGGTGTATGGACAGGGAGATCATGGCTACACCTTC | CASSLVYGQGDHGYTF
TRBJ1-3 | TRBD1 | . | 18 | TRBV5-1 | TGCGCCAGCAGCCAATTTGGGGACAGAGGGTACTCTGGAAACACCATATATTTT | CASSQFGDRGYSGNTIYF
TRBJ2-5 | TRBD2 | . | 17 | TRBV5-1 | TGCGCCAGCAGCTTGTTCGCTAGCGGGAGTTTGGAGGAGACCCAGTACTTC | CASSLFASGSLEETQYF
TRBJ2-3 | TRBD1 | few | 15 | TRBV5-4 | TGTGCCAGCAGCACTAGGACAGGCCGCACAGATACGCAGTATTTT | CASSTRTGRTDTQYF
TRBJ2-6 | . | once | 19 | TRBV28 | TGTGCCAGCAGCGAACCCACGAACAGGGATTCCGGTGGGGCCAACGTCCTGACTTTC | CASSEPTNRDSGGANVLTF
TRBJ2-1 | . | . | 15 | TRBV5-1 | TGCGCCAGCAGCTATGGTCTAGCCCTATCCCATGAGCAGTTCTTC | CASSYGLALSHEQFF
TRBJ1-4 | . | once | 16 | TRBV28 | TGTGCCAGCAGTATATACGCGGGACCGCTAAATGAAAAACTGTTTTTT | CASSIYAGPLNEKLFF
TRBJ2-7 | . | . | 11 | TRBV5-8 | TGTGCCAGCAGCAGCCCCTACGAGCAGTACTTC | CASSSPYEQYF
TRBJ2-1 | TRBD2 | . | 15 | TRBV5-1 | TGCGCCAGCAGCGTGGGACTAGCGGGAGACAATGAGCAGTTCTTC | CASSVGLAGDNEQFF